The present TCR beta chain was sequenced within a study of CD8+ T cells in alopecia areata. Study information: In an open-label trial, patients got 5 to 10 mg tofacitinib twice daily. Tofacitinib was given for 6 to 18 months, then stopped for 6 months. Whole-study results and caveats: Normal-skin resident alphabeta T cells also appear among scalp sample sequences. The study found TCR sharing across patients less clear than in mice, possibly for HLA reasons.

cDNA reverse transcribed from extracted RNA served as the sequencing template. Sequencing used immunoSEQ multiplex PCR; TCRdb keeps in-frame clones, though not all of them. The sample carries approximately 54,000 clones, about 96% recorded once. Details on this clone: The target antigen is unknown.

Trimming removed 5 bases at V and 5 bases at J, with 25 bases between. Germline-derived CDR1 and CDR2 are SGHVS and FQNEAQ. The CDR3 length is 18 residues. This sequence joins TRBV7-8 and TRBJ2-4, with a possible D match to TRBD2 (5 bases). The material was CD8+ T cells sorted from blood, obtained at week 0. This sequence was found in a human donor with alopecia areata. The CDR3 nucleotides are TGTGCCAGCAGCAAGGGCCCAGCGGATGGGTTGCGGGAAAACATTCAGTACTTC. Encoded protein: CASSKGPADGLRENIQYF.